Here is one T cell receptor (beta chain) with its context. The sample is drawn from a study of blood T cell repertoires in COVID-19. Study context: There were acute and convalescent COVID-19 samples, and they came from the United States, Italy and Spain.

Original processing notes: Reference gene primer amplification yielded estimated nucleated cell counts. This table comes from immunoSEQ multiplex PCR, and its TCRdb copy is limited to in-frame clones, with some not included. The V and J calls and clone size were taken over from that table, and D and trimming were inferred from the DNA. Of under 350,000 clones listed, around 85% are singletons. Those who participated ranged in age from about 18 to 95 years and resided in about two dozen US areas. Participant reports of clinical history set cohort assignment. Input material: PBMCs or T cells enriched from blood (not recorded which). The clonotype originates from a woman in her thirties or forties with acute COVID-19.

CDR3 protein: CASSEAVVDRRYEQYF. The CDR3 bases are TGTGCCAGCAGTGAAGCGGTAGTGGACAGGAGGTACGAGCAGTACTTC. The V call is TRBV6-1, the J call TRBJ2-7; 7 positions agree with TRBD1. V shed 0 bases, J shed 4 bases, and the junction held 9 bases outside the gene matches. The CDR3 has 16 amino acids. CDR1 is MNHNS and CDR2 is SASEGT in the germline V gene.